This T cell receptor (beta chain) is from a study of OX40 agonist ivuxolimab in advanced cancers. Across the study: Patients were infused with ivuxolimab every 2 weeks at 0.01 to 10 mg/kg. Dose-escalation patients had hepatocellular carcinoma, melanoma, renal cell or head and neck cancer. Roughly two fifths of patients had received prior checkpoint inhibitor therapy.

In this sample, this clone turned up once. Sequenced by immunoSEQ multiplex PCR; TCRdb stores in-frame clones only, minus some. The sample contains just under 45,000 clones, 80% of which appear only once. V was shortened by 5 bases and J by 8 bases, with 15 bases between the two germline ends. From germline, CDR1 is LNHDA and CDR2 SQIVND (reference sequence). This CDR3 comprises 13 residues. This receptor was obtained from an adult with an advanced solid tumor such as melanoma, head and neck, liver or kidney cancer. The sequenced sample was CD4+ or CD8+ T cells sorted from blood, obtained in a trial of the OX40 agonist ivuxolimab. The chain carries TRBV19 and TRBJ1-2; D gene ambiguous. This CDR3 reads CASSVEGPRGYTF. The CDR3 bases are TGTGCCAGTAGTGTCGAGGGCCCTCGAGGCTACACCTTC.